These T cell receptor beta chains were read from a single sample in a study of response to subunit inactivated influenza vaccine. TCRdb re-called the RT-PCR reads with MiXCR, one entry per CDR3 protein. The sample records 860,000 or so distinct CDR3 sequences, less than 25% being singletons. Sequences were derived from PBMCs from blood, sampled 5 days after vaccination. The origin of the receptors is a man aged 50 to 59 who received an inactivated influenza vaccine. Both conserved end residues are part of each CDR3. D genes are given only for firm matches.

V gene: TRBV5-1; D gene: TRBD1; J gene: TRBJ2-5; CDR3 protein: CASSSGQGQQETQYF
V gene: TRBV7-9; D gene: NA; J gene: TRBJ1-3; CDR3 protein: CASSSRGTEINTIYF
V gene: TRBV9; D gene: TRBD2; J gene: TRBJ2-2; CDR3 protein: CASSVGLEYTGELFF
V gene: TRBV5-1; D gene: NA; J gene: TRBJ2-5; CDR3 protein: CASSLVPTTKETQYF
V gene: TRBV20-1; D gene: TRBD2; J gene: TRBJ2-3; CDR3 protein: CSARGPWVAGGSDTQYF
V gene: TRBV6-1; D gene: TRBD2; J gene: TRBJ2-1; CDR3 protein: CATLRTSDYNEQFF
V gene: TRBV10-3; D gene: TRBD1; J gene: TRBJ2-7; CDR3 protein: CAINPGQGFSYEQYF
V gene: TRBV29-1; D gene: NA; J gene: TRBJ2-7; CDR3 protein: CSASGYSSYEQYF
V gene: TRBV28; D gene: NA; J gene: TRBJ1-2; CDR3 protein: CASYAPDQGGLGYTF
V gene: TRBV29-1; D gene: NA; J gene: TRBJ2-7; CDR3 protein: CSVEPTGSYEQYF
V gene: TRBV7-2; D gene: NA; J gene: TRBJ2-7; CDR3 protein: CASSLGGAGGYEQYF
V gene: TRBV6-2/TRBV6-3; D gene: TRBD2; J gene: TRBJ2-3; CDR3 protein: CASSPPGLAASDTQYF
V gene: TRBV10-3; D gene: NA; J gene: TRBJ1-4; CDR3 protein: CAISESPGAAEKLFF
V gene: TRBV5-6; D gene: NA; J gene: TRBJ2-1; CDR3 protein: CASSLGRTYNEQFF
V gene: TRBV10-3; D gene: NA; J gene: TRBJ2-1; CDR3 protein: CAIGWGSGRSSYNEQFF
V gene: TRBV6-5; D gene: NA; J gene: TRBJ2-1; CDR3 protein: CASSYSPGGSYNEQFF
V gene: TRBV12-3/TRBV12-4; D gene: NA; J gene: TRBJ1-3; CDR3 protein: CASSPPGSGSSGNTIYF
V gene: TRBV29-1; D gene: TRBD2; J gene: TRBJ2-3; CDR3 protein: CSVERGGLTDTQYF
V gene: TRBV20-1; D gene: NA; J gene: TRBJ2-5; CDR3 protein: CSVLPGFPQETQYF
V gene: TRBV7-2; D gene: NA; J gene: TRBJ2-7; CDR3 protein: CASSLAPEFSYEQYF
V gene: TRBV6-2/TRBV6-3; D gene: TRBD2; J gene: TRBJ2-1; CDR3 protein: CASRRGSGGGSGEQFF
V gene: TRBV28; D gene: NA; J gene: TRBJ2-7; CDR3 protein: CASSFPREHEQYF
V gene: TRBV5-1; D gene: NA; J gene: TRBJ2-7; CDR3 protein: CASSLAGIIGEQYF
V gene: TRBV10-3; D gene: TRBD1; J gene: TRBJ2-5; CDR3 protein: CATTGGRETQYF
V gene: TRBV18; D gene: NA; J gene: TRBJ2-4; CDR3 protein: CASSPIGRTQHRRSIQYF
V gene: TRBV7-9; D gene: NA; J gene: TRBJ1-1; CDR3 protein: CASSLNRIITGVEAFF
V gene: TRBV12-3/TRBV12-4; D gene: NA; J gene: TRBJ1-6; CDR3 protein: CASTYGQTRPLHF
V gene: TRBV7-2; D gene: NA; J gene: TRBJ1-6; CDR3 protein: CASSLGSRKGNSPLHF
V gene: TRBV4-2; D gene: TRBD1; J gene: TRBJ1-2; CDR3 protein: CASSQETGGAYGYTF
V gene: TRBV12-3/TRBV12-4; D gene: NA; J gene: TRBJ1-2; CDR3 protein: CASSFTGQSGYGYTF
V gene: TRBV9; D gene: TRBD1; J gene: TRBJ2-5; CDR3 protein: CASSVGTGRETQYF
V gene: TRBV6-2/TRBV6-3; D gene: NA; J gene: TRBJ2-1; CDR3 protein: CATAPNRNEQFF
V gene: TRBV7-2; D gene: NA; J gene: TRBJ2-5; CDR3 protein: CASSPQWDRRETQYF
V gene: TRBV4-2; D gene: TRBD2; J gene: TRBJ2-1; CDR3 protein: CASSRFLASGGAHEQFF
V gene: TRBV5-1; D gene: TRBD2; J gene: TRBJ2-1; CDR3 protein: CASRFEREFYNEQFF